The 30 T cell receptor beta chains in this list originate from one sample, sequenced in a study. TCRdb used MiXCR to reprocess the RT-PCR reads, holding one entry per CDR3 protein. The table records about 700,000 distinct CDR3 sequences, more than 13% of them present only once. Sequenced material: memory CD4+ T cells from blood. The receptors shown here come from a female donor in good health, serving as a healthy control.

V gene TRBV4-2 combines with J gene TRBJ1-4; TRBD1 might be the D (6 bases). Germline V gene sequence: CDR1 LGHNA, CDR2 YNFKEQ. Trimming cost V 4 bases and J 15 bases, with 18 bases left between them. The CDR3 totals 13 residues. The CDR3 reads CASSPLGQVEVFF. DNA for the CDR3: TGTGCCAGCAGCCCCTTGGGACAAGTCGAGGTGTTTTTT.

This clonotype was counted only a few times. The gene calls are TRBV5-1 and TRBJ2-1; 8 bases map to TRBD2. V dropped 5 bases and J dropped 1; count of bases not matched to a gene: 8. The CDR3 contains 16 residues. CDR1 and CDR2 (germline): SGHRS, YFSETQ. The CDR3 sequence: CASRPSSGFSYNEQFF. CDR3 bases: TGCGCCAGCAGACCCTCTAGCGGGTTTTCCTACAATGAGCAGTTCTTC.

V is TRBV7-9 and J is TRBJ2-1; 10 bases are a match to TRBD1. This CDR3 comprises 16 residues. From germline, CDR1 is SEHNR and CDR2 FQNEAQ (reference sequence). V shed 5 bases and J 8 bases; nucleotides not matched to a gene: 12. In DNA form, the CDR3 reads TGTGCCAGCAGCCCGAGAGGGACAGGGGAATTCGATGAGCAGTTCTTC. Encoded protein: CASSPRGTGEFDEQFF.

This clonotype was seen many times. The CDR3 sequence: CAIKTGRGVEETQYF. The CDR3 DNA is TGTGCCATCAAAACGGGCAGGGGTGTTGAGGAGACCCAGTACTTC. The chain has TRBV10-3 and TRBJ2-5, with a possible D match to TRBD1 (6 bases). Germline CDR1 ENHRY, CDR2 SYGVKD. With 7 bases removed from V and 5 bases from J, the gap between germline ends came to 20 bases. The CDR3 spans 15 residues.

This clonotype was counted many times. This CDR3 is CASSFQMGAAEAFF. The CDR3 DNA reads TGTGCCAGCAGTTTCCAAATGGGGGCCGCTGAAGCTTTCTTT. The chain combines TRBV12-3 or TRBV12-4 with TRBJ1-1; the D gene is possibly TRBD1 (6 bases). The CDR3 totals 14 residues. V lost 3 bases and J 6 bases, leaving 14 bases between the germline ends.

This chain joins TRBV4-3 and TRBJ1-4; D unclear. The CDR3 is made up of 15 amino acids. The V and J ends lost 0 bases and 0 bases respectively, with 5 bases between them. CDR1 and CDR2 from the germline V gene are LGHNA and YSLEER. CDR3 region: CASSQDSATNEKLFF. The CDR3, as DNA: TGCGCCAGCAGCCAAGACAGTGCAACTAATGAAAAACTGTTTTTT.

This clonotype was picked up a small number of times. The chain joins TRBV5-1 to TRBJ2-1, with D possibly TRBD1 on 5 matching bases. The CDR3 has 16 residues. CDR1 and CDR2 (germline): SGHRS, YFSETQ. The V end was cut by 1 base, the J end by 6 bases, with 17 bases between. The CDR3 DNA reads TGCGCCAGCAGCTTGTCCCCCCAGGGTTTGATCAATGAGCAGTTCTTC. Protein sequence: CASSLSPQGLINEQFF.

This clonotype was observed a handful of times. This rearrangement joins TRBV20-1 to TRBJ2-2; TRBD1 agrees at 8 bases. Unmatched junction bases numbered 12, after V lost 5 bases and J lost 7 bases. There are 15 residues in the CDR3. CDR1 and CDR2 (germline): DFQATT, SNEGSKA (reference sequence). The CDR3 protein is CSAPPRQGLNGELFF. CDR3 DNA sequence: TGCAGTGCTCCACCCCGACAGGGGCTTAACGGGGAGCTGTTTTTT.

This rearrangement joins TRBV27 to TRBJ2-7; maybe TRBD2 (6 bases). Germline assignment: CDR1 MNHEY and CDR2 SMNVEV (reference sequence). There are 14 residues in the CDR3. V gave up 3 bases and J gave up 6 bases, with 15 bases separating them. The CDR3 sequence is CASSFGTRFGEQYF. In DNA form, the CDR3 reads TGTGCCAGCAGTTTCGGGACTCGGTTTGGCGAGCAGTACTTC.

This clonotype has at least ten counts. This sequence joins TRBV25-1 and TRBJ2-5; 12 nucleotides match TRBD1. The CDR3 consists of 17 residues. V was pared by 3 bases and J by 4 bases, with 9 bases of the junction left unmatched. Germline V gene data show CDR1 as MGHDK and CDR2 as SYGVNS. The CDR3 DNA reads as TGTGCCAGCAGTGAGGGACGGGACAGGGGGCAAAGAGAGACCCAGTACTTC. Translating it yields CASSEGRDRGQRETQYF.

The chain links TRBV24-1 to TRBJ2-1; D may match TRBD1 or TRBD2 (7 bases each). This CDR3 comprises 17 residues. V lost 0 bases and J lost 5, with 16 bases in between. Germline V lookup: CDR1 KGHDR, CDR2 SFDVKD. The chain's CDR3 is CATSDLQGGGAHNEQFF. For the CDR3, the DNA is TGTGCCACCAGTGATTTGCAGGGAGGGGGCGCCCACAATGAGCAGTTCTTC.

Details on this clonotype: The germline gene is not matched at one end of the junction; a read error may be the cause. The chain employs TRBV20-1 and TRBJ2-7, with D maybe TRBD1 (6 bases). This CDR3 is built from 15 residues. The germline V gene encodes CDR1 DFQATT and CDR2 SNEGSKA (reference sequence). The CDR3 spells CSARLISGEPYEKYF. The CDR3 DNA sequence: TGCAGTGCTAGGTTGATCTCAGGGGAGCCCTACGAGAAGTACTTC.

Only a few counts were recorded for this clonotype. The chain combines TRBV29-1 with TRBJ2-3; 11 bases agree with TRBD1. Germline CDR1 SQVTM, CDR2 ANQGSEA. Trimming took 3 bases from V and 6 from J; bases not matched to a gene: 5. The CDR3 extends over 14 amino acids. The CDR3 sequence: CSVEVGQGVDTQYF. CDR3 nucleotides: TGCAGCGTTGAGGTGGGACAGGGGGTGGATACGCAGTATTTT.

This chain uses TRBV28 with TRBJ2-4; D not resolved. The germline gives CDR1 MDHEN, CDR2 SYDVKM. V was shortened by 3 bases and J by 3 bases, with 3 bases between the two germline ends. This CDR3 is 12 amino acids long. The CDR3 coding sequence is TGTGCCAGCAGTTTCGGCAAAAACATTCAGTACTTC. This translates into CASSFGKNIQYF.

Comment on this clonotype: A read error is possible here, since a much larger clone lies one base away. The CDR3: CSAMRGGIDTQYF. In nucleotides, the CDR3 is TGCAGTGCTATGCGGGGGGGGATAGATACGCAGTATTTT. The chain uses TRBV20-1 and TRBJ2-3; 9 bases fit TRBD2. This CDR3 has 13 residues. The junction had 4 bases not matched to a gene; V was cut back by 4 bases and J by 5 bases. Germline V gives CDR1 DFQATT, CDR2 SNEGSKA (reference sequence).

For this clonotype: With a much larger clone just one base away, this may be a read error. V gene TRBV2 combines with J gene TRBJ2-5, with 11 bases matching TRBD1. The CDR3 runs 14 residues. The V segment lost 3 bases and the J segment 4 bases; nucleotides outside the gene matches: 1. CDR1 and CDR2 (germline): SNHLY, FYNNEI. The DNA of the CDR3 is TGTGCCAGCAGTGAGGGACAGGGGGGAGAGACCCAGTACTTC. The encoded protein is CASSEGQGGETQYF.

This clonotype was counted only a few times. This rearrangement joins TRBV5-1 to TRBJ1-6; D is unresolved. From germline, CDR1 is SGHRS and CDR2 YFSETQ. CDR3 length: 15 amino acids. Between the trimmed V and J ends, which lost 4 bases and 8 bases, there was a span of 16 bases. CDR3 residues: CASSPNDNTDSPLHF. In nucleotides, the CDR3 is TGCGCCAGCAGCCCTAATGACAATACGGATTCACCCCTCCACTTT.

This clonotype was observed a handful of times. The chain has TRBV20-1 and TRBJ1-1; D call uncertain. Germline-derived CDR1 and CDR2 are DFQATT and SNEGSKA (reference sequence). The V gene lost 0 bases and the J gene lost 5 bases, with 7 bases spanning the gap. This CDR3 has 12 residues. The CDR3 DNA is TGCAGTGCTAGAGATCCCCAGACTGAAGCTTTCTTT. Amino acid sequence: CSARDPQTEAFF.

This chain connects TRBV18 to TRBJ1-3; D perhaps matches TRBD1 (5 bases). The CDR3 spans 15 residues. CDR1 KGHSH and CDR2 LQKENI come from the germline V gene. The V end was cut by 0 bases, the J end by 2 bases, with 8 bases between. CDR3 coding DNA: TGTGCCAGCTCACCACCGGGGACGGCTGGAAACACCATATATTTT. Encoded protein: CASSPPGTAGNTIYF.

V usage is TRBV5-1 and J usage is TRBJ2-7; D is perhaps TRBD1 (6 bases). V lost 3 bases and J 2 bases, leaving 15 bases between the germline ends. The CDR3 spans 15 residues. The germline V gene has CDR1 SGHRS and CDR2 YFSETQ. CDR3 sequence: CASSSSGTYPYEQYF. For the CDR3, the DNA is TGCGCCAGCAGCTCATCCGGGACATACCCCTACGAGCAGTACTTC.

This clonotype showed up many times. The rearrangement links TRBV7-3 to TRBJ2-3, with 8 bases aligning to TRBD2. V was clipped by 0 bases and J by 2 bases; unmatched bases: 10. CDR1 is SGHTA and CDR2 is FQGTGA in the germline V gene. The CDR3 spans 18 residues. CDR3 DNA sequence: TGTGCCAGCAGCTTAACAGTGGCCAGCGGGGGATACACAGATACGCAGTATTTT. Amino acid sequence: CASSLTVASGGYTDTQYF.

The table lists this clonotype with a few counts. The V gene is TRBV20-1, the J gene TRBJ2-1; no clear D gene. Germline loops: CDR1 DFQATT, CDR2 SNEGSKA (reference sequence). CDR3 length: 13 amino acids. DNA of the CDR3: TGCAGCGCTTGGGGATCCTCCTACAATGAGCAGTTCTTC. Protein product: CSAWGSSYNEQFF.

As DNA, the CDR3 is TGTGCCACCAGCAAGGCGGGAGGGGGCCCCTACAATGAGCAGTTCTTC. Its translation: CATSKAGGGPYNEQFF. This sequence joins TRBV15 and TRBJ2-1; 9 positions agree with TRBD2. Germline V gene sequence: CDR1 LNHNV, CDR2 YYDKDF (reference sequence). Trimming cost V 4 bases and J 2 bases; bases outside gene matches: 6. This CDR3 contains 16 residues. Together with reference TRBV15 and TRBJ2-1, the CDR3 gives the full variable domain: DAMVIQNPRYQVTQFGKPVTLSCSQTLNHNVMYWYQQKSSQAPKLLFHYYDKDFNNEADTPDNFQSRRPNTSFCFLDIRSPGLGDTAMYLCATSKAGGGPYNEQFFGPGTRLTVL.

This clonotype was picked up many times. The chain employs TRBV29-1 and TRBJ2-2; D call uncertain. Germline CDR1 is SQVTM and CDR2 is ANQGSEA. V was clipped by 6 bases and J by 1 base, with 6 bases between them. This CDR3 region has 12 residues. The chain's CDR3 is CSVAENTGELFF. The CDR3 region has the DNA TGCAGCGTGGCAGAGAACACCGGGGAGCTGTTTTTT.

This clonotype was seen only a few times. The rearrangement joins TRBV6-5 to TRBJ1-1, with 9 positions matching TRBD1. The CDR3 extends over 14 amino acids. From germline, CDR1 is MNHEY and CDR2 SVGAGI. V shed 5 bases, J shed 10 bases, and the junction held 11 bases outside the gene matches. The DNA of the CDR3 is TGTGCCAGCAGTCGGACCGGGACAGGGAGTGGAGCTTTCTTT. Translated: CASSRTGTGSGAFF.

This clonotype occurred many times. The genes are TRBV30 and TRBJ2-7, with 8 positions matching TRBD1. V shed 5 bases, J shed 2 bases, and the junction held 2 bases outside the gene matches. From germline, CDR1 is GTSNPN and CDR2 SVGIG (reference sequence). The CDR3 totals 12 residues. The CDR3 nucleotides are TGTGCCTGGCAGGACAGGGCCTACGAGCAGTACTTC. This codes for CAWQDRAYEQYF.

The chain has TRBV20-1 and TRBJ2-6; unclear D gene. With 5 bases removed from V and 2 bases from J, the gap between germline ends came to 10 bases. The CDR3 runs 14 residues. The V gene's germline CDR1 is DFQATT and CDR2 SNEGSKA (reference sequence). This chain's CDR3 is CSALKATGANVLTF. The CDR3 nucleotides are TGCAGTGCTCTTAAAGCTACTGGGGCCAACGTCCTGACTTTC.

This chain uses TRBV20-1 with TRBJ2-3; the match to TRBD2 covers 13 bases. The CDR3 is 16 amino acids. With 1 base clipped from V and 3 bases from J, the junction kept 4 bases outside the gene matches. Germline lookup yields CDR1 DFQATT and CDR2 SNEGSKA (reference sequence). The CDR3 protein is CSARVTSGRATDTQYF. CDR3 coding DNA: TGCAGTGCTAGAGTAACTAGCGGGAGGGCGACAGATACGCAGTATTTT.

This clonotype was picked up many times. V usage is TRBV18 and J usage is TRBJ2-7, with TRBD2 matching 7 bases. With V trimmed by 2 bases and J by 0 bases, 7 bases remained unmatched. The germline V gene has CDR1 KGHSH and CDR2 LQKENI. The CDR3 runs to 16 residues. The DNA of the CDR3 is TGTGCCAGCTCACCAGTCGGGGGGACGAGCTCCTACGAGCAGTACTTC. It is translated as CASSPVGGTSSYEQYF.

The table lists this clonotype with many counts. This chain joins TRBV10-2 and TRBJ2-1; 8 bases agree with TRBD1. CDR3 length: 16 residues. The germline V gene has CDR1 WSHSY and CDR2 SAAADI. After removal of 7 bases from V and 5 bases from J, the junction contained 13 bases not matched to a gene. CDR3 nucleotides: TGCGCCAGCACACAGCACACGGACAGGGTGCACAATGAGCAGTTCTTC. Residues: CASTQHTDRVHNEQFF.